The present T cell receptor (beta chain) was sequenced within a study of cytomegalovirus exposure and HLA in healthy donors. Study-level results: In vitro work confirmed that a few CMV-associated chains recognize CMV antigens.

PCR amplification relied on 60 Vbeta primers (plus 13 Jbeta primers). Method: immunoSEQ multiplex PCR; TCRdb's copy keeps in-frame clones and lacks some. The table has around 97,000 clones, around 80% seen once. Points on this clone: The antigen remains undetermined.

The junction had 5 bases not matched to a gene; V was cut back by 5 bases and J by 5 bases. The CDR3 length is 14 residues. Per germline, CDR1 SEHNR and CDR2 FQNEAQ (reference sequence). The rearrangement joins TRBV7-9 to TRBJ1-5; 8 positions agree with TRBD1. Sequenced: PBMCs. The clonotype was recovered from a man aged 35 to 55 in good health and CMV-seropositive. The DNA of the CDR3 is TGTGCCAGCAGCATGGACAGGGCGGATCAGCCCCAGCATTTT. It yields the protein CASSMDRADQPQHF.